Listed here are 2 T cell receptor beta chains from one sample, sequenced in a study of lymphopenia after photon versus proton radiotherapy. Profiling relied on immunoSEQ multiplex PCR, and the TCRdb table lists in-frame clones only, not all of them. Among about 30,000 clones listed, 87% were seen once. The specimen comprised peripheral blood, sampled from a patient treated with proton-based radiotherapy. These receptor sequences come from a woman aged 55-69 years with cholangiocarcinoma. Some clones in this sample may be carry-over from other donors' samples.

The J gene is TRBJ1-1, the V gene TRBV29-1; D remains ambiguous. Germline-derived CDR1 and CDR2 are SQVTM and ANQGSEA. This CDR3 region has 12 residues. Deletions cut 0 bases from V and 5 bases from J, with 7 bases between. CDR3 region: CSVEDTGTEAFF. CDR3 coding DNA: TGCAGCGTTGAAGATACGGGGACTGAAGCTTTCTTT.

This rearrangement joins TRBV6-5 to TRBJ1-2; no firm D call. The CDR3 extends over 12 amino acids. Germline V gene sequence: CDR1 MNHEY, CDR2 SVGAGI. Trimming removed 6 bases from V and 4 bases from J, with 9 bases in between. The CDR3 nucleotides are TGTGCCAGCAGATCTCACAGCTATGGCTACACCTTC. This translates into CASRSHSYGYTF.